What follows describes a single TCR beta chain. The target antigen is unknown. TCRdb fed the 5' RACE reads into MiXCR, producing one record per CDR3 protein. Seen here are hundreds of thousands of distinct CDR3 sequences, about a sixth observed once, and the top ten hold roughly 24%. This entry comes from a study of T-cell memory formation after mild COVID-19. Trimming took off 0 bases at V and 9 bases at J, with 9 bases between the two ends. This CDR3 is built from 12 residues. Germline lookup yields CDR1 SQVTM and CDR2 ANQGSEA. Study observations and caveats: Memory sampled before infection contained some responding clones, suggesting cross-reactive memory joined. Contracting CD4+ clones sat mainly in CM and EM; CD8+ in EMRA.

This chain uses TRBV29-1 with TRBJ2-1; tentatively, D is TRBD1 or TRBD2 (5 bases each). The clonotype originates from a man aged 18-30 years who had mild COVID-19 (a few samples of this study predate the infection). Cell type and time point are not known. The specimen was PBMCs or a T cell subset sorted from them (not recorded which). The CDR3 DNA follows: TGCAGCGTTGAAGAGGCAGGGACTGAGCAGTTCTTC. Translated: CSVEEAGTEQFF.